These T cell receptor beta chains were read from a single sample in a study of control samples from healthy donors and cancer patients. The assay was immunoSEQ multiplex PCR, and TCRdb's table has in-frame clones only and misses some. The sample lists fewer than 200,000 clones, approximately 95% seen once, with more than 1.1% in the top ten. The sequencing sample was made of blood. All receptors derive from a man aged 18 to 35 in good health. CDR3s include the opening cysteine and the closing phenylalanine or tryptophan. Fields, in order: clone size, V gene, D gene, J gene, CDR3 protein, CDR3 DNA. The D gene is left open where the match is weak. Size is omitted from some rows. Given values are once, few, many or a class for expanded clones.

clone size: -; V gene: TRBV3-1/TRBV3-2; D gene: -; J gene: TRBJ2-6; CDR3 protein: CASSLSGGANVLTF; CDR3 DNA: TGTGCCAGCAGCCTTTCCGGTGGGGCCAACGTCCTGACTTTC
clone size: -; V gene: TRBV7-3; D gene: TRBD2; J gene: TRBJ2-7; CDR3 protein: CASSPTSDSYEQYF; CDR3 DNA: TGTGCCAGCAGCCCTACTAGCGACTCCTACGAGCAGTACTTC
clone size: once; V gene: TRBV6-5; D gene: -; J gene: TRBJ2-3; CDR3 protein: CASSSRDATDYTQYF; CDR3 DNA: TGTGCCAGCAGTTCCCGGGACGCCACCGATTATACGCAGTATTTT
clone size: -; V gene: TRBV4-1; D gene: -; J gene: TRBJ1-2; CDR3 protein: CASSQDTSVPYGYTF; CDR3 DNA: TGCGCCAGCAGCCAAGACACTTCGGTGCCCTATGGCTACACCTTC
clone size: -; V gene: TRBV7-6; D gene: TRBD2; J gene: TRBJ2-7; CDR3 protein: CASSLGLAGGSYEQYF; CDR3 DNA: TGTGCCAGCAGCTTAGGACTAGCGGGGGGTTCCTACGAGCAGTACTTC
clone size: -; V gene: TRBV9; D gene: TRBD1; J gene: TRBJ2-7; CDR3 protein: CASSKGQGSYEQYF; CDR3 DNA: TGTGCCAGCAGCAAGGGACAGGGCTCCTACGAGCAGTACTTC
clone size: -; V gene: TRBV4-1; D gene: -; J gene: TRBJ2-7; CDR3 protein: CASSQYRTGKSYEQYF; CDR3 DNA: TGCGCCAGCAGCCAGTACAGGACGGGGAAATCCTACGAGCAGTATTTC
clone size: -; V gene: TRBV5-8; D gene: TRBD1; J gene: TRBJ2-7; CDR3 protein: CASRDLGQGKGYEQYF; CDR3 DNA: TGTGCCAGCAGAGACCTGGGACAGGGAAAAGGCTACGAGCAGTACTTC
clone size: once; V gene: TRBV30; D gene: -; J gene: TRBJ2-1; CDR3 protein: CAPNRPGTPSSYNEQFF; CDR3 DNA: TGTGCCCCTAACAGGCCCGGGACCCCCAGCTCCTACAATGAGCAGTTCTTC
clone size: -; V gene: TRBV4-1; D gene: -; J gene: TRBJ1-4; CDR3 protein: CASSQSRDFLNEKLFF; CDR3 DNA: TGCGCCAGCAGCCAGTCCCGGGACTTTCTTAATGAAAAACTGTTTTTT
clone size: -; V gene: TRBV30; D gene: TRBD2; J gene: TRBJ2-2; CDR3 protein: CAWTSGGGGELFF; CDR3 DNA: TGTGCCTGGACTTCGGGGGGGGGCGGGGAGCTGTTTTTT
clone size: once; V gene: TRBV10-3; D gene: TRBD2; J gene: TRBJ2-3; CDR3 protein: CAISVERGGQTDTQYF; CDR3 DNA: TGTGCCATCAGTGTTGAGCGGGGGGGCCAGACAGATACGCAGTATTTT
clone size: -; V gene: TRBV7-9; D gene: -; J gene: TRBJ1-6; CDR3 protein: CASSLRHNSPLHF; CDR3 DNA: TGTGCCAGCAGCCTAAGACACAATTCACCCCTCCACTTT
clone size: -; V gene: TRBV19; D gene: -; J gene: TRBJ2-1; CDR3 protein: CASSPRVLNEQFF; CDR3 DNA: TGTGCCAGTAGTCCTAGGGTGTTGAATGAGCAGTTCTTC
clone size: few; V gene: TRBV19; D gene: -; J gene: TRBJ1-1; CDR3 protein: CASSTRNTEAFF; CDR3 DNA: TGTGCCAGTTCTACAAGGAACACTGAAGCTTTCTTT
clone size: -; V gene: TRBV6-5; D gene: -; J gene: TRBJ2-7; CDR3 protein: CASSSWEQYF; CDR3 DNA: TGTGCCAGCAGTAGTTGGGAGCAGTACTTC
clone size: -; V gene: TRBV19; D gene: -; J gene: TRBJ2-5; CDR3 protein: CASSISPTAPRETQYF; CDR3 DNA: TGTGCCAGTAGTATCTCCCCCACGGCCCCCCGAGAGACCCAGTACTTC
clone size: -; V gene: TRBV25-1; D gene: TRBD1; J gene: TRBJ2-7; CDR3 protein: CASSGDSGTGGYEQYF; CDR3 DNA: TGTGCCAGCAGTGGCGACTCCGGGACAGGGGGCTACGAGCAGTACTTC
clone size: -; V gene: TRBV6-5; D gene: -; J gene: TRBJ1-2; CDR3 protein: CASRPGGGYGYTF; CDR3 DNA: TGTGCCAGCAGGCCAGGTGGGGGCTATGGCTACACCTTC
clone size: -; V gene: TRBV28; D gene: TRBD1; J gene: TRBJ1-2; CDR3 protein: CASSLPGTGILNYGYTF; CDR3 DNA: TGTGCCAGCAGTTTGCCCGGGACAGGAATACTCAACTATGGCTACACCTTC
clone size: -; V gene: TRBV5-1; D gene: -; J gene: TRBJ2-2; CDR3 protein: CASSLAGSNTGELFF; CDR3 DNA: TGCGCCAGCAGCTTGGCGGGTTCGAACACCGGGGAGCTGTTTTTT
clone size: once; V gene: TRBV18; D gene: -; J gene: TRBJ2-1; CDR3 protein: CASSLRPGDEQFF; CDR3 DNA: TGTGCCAGCTCACTGCGCCCGGGGGATGAGCAGTTCTTC
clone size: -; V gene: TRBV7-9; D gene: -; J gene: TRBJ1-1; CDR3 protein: CASSFQGLNTEAFF; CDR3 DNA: TGTGCCAGCAGTTTTCAGGGGTTGAACACTGAAGCTTTCTTT
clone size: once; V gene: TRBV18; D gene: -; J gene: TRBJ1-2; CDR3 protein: CASSQTGNYGYTF; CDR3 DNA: TGTGCCAGCTCCCAGACAGGAAACTATGGCTACACCTTC
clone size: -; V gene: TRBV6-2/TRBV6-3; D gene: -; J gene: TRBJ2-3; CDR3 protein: CASSYRRGFTDTQYF; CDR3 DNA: TGTGCCAGCAGTTACAGGCGGGGATTCACAGATACGCAGTATTTT
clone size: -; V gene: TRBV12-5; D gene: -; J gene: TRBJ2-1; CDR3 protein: CASGLVAKDEASYNEQFF; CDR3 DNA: TGTGCTAGTGGTTTGGTCGCCAAGGACGAGGCCTCCTACAATGAGCAGTTCTTC
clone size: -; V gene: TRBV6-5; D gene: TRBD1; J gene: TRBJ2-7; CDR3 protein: CASRFRTGNIYEQYF; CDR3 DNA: TGTGCCAGCCGTTTCAGGACAGGGAATATCTACGAGCAGTACTTC
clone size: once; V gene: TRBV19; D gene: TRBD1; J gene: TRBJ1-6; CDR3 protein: CASSMTGADNSPLHF; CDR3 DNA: TGTGCCAGTAGTATGACAGGGGCAGATAATTCACCCCTCCACTTT
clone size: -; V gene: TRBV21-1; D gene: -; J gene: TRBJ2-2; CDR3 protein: CASSKEGPPPDNTGELFF; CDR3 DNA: TGTGCCAGCAGCAAAGAGGGACCTCCCCCGGATAACACCGGGGAGCTGTTTTTT
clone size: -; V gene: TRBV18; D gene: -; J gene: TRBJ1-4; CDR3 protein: CASSPLATNEKLFF; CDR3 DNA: TGTGCCAGCTCACCCCTAGCAACTAATGAAAAACTGTTTTTT
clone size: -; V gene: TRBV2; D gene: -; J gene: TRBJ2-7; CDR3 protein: CAIRDTSYEQYF; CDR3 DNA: TGTGCCATCAGGGACACCTCCTACGAGCAGTACTTC
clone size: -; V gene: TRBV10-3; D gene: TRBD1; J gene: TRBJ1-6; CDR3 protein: CAIRGQGISPLHF; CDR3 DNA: TGTGCCATCAGAGGACAGGGGATTTCACCCCTCCACTTT
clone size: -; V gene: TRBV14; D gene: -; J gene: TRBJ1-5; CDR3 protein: CASSHYAVGSNQPQHF; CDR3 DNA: TGTGCCAGCAGCCACTACGCGGTTGGGAGCAATCAGCCCCAGCATTTT
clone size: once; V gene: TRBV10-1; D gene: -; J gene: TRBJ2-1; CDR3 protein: CASSEKFPGRNEQFF; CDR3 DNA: TGCGCCAGCAGTGAGAAATTTCCAGGGAGGAATGAGCAGTTCTTC
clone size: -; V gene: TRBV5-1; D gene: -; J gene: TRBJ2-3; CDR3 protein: CASSLGYSTDTQYF; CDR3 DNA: TGCGCCAGCAGCTTGGGCTACAGCACAGATACGCAGTATTTT
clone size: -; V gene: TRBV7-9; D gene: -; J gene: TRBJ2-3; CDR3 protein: CASSLAGLDTQYF; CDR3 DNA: TGTGCCAGCAGCTTAGCCGGGTTGGATACGCAGTATTTT
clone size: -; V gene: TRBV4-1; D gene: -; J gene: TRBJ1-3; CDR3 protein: CASSQQGGRFSGNTIYF; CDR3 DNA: TGCGCCAGCAGCCAACAAGGGGGACGATTCTCTGGAAACACCATATATTTT
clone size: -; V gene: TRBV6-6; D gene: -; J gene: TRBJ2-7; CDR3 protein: CASSYSSFEQYF; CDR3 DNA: TGTGCCAGCAGTTACTCGAGTTTCGAGCAGTACTTC
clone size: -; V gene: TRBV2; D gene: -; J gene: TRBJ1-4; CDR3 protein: CASSGVEGGVREKLFF; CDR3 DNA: TGTGCCAGCAGTGGGGTAGAAGGTGGGGTGCGGGAAAAACTGTTTTTT
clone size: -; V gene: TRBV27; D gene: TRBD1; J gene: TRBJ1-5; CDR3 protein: CASNPDRDGSGSNQPQHF; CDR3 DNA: TGTGCCAGCAACCCGGACAGGGACGGGTCAGGTAGCAATCAGCCCCAGCATTTT
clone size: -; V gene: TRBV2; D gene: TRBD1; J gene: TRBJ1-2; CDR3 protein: CASRAGQGYGYTF; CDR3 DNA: TGTGCCAGCAGAGCCGGACAGGGCTATGGCTACACCTTC
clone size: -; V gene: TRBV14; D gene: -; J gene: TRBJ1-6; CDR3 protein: CASSRFSGSYNSPLHF; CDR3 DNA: TGTGCCAGCAGCCGATTCTCGGGGTCCTATAATTCACCCCTCCACTTT
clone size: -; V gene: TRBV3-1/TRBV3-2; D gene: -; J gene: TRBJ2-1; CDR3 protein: CASSQVSSGTTSSYNEQFF; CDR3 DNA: TGTGCCAGCAGCCAAGTCTCCAGCGGTACGACGAGCTCCTACAATGAGCAGTTCTTC
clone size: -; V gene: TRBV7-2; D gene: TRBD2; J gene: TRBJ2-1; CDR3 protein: CASSLEGRGGYNEQFF; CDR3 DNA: TGTGCCAGCAGCTTAGAGGGCCGGGGGGGCTACAATGAGCAGTTCTTC
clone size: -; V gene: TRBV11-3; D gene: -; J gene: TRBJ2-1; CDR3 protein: CASSPGSYSSYNEQFF; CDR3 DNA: TGTGCCAGCAGCCCAGGATCATATAGCTCCTACAATGAGCAGTTCTTC
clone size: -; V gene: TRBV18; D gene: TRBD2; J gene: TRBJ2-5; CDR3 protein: CASSKRGGHAQETQYF; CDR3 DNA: TGTGCCAGCTCTAAACGCGGGGGTCACGCTCAAGAGACCCAGTACTTC
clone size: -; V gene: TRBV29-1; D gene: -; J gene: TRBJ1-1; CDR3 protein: CSVAQNTEAFF; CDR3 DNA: TGCAGCGTTGCCCAGAACACTGAAGCTTTCTTT
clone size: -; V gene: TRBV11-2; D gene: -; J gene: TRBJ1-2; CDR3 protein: CASSAQRGGNYGYTF; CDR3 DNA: TGTGCCAGCAGCGCCCAGCGGGGGGGGAACTATGGCTACACCTTC
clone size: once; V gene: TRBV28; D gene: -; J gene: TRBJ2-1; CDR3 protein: CATGGLGEQFF; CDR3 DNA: TGTGCCACCGGGGGGCTCGGTGAGCAGTTCTTC
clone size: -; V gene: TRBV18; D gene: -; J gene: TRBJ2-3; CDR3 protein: CASSSLVGQGTDTQYF; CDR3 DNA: TGTGCCAGCTCATCACTGGTGGGGCAGGGAACAGATACGCAGTATTTT
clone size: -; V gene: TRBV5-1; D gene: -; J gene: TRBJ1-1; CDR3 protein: CASRRALVAFF; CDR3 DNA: TGCGCCAGCAGAAGGGCTCTTGTGGCTTTCTTT
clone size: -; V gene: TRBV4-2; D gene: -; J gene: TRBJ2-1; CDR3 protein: CASSQGTVDEQFF; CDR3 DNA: TGTGCCAGCAGCCAAGGCACAGTGGATGAGCAGTTCTTC
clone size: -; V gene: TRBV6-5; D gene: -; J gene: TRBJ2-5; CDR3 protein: CASNEGTLRETQYF; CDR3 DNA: TGTGCCAGCAACGAGGGGACCCTAAGAGAGACCCAGTACTTC
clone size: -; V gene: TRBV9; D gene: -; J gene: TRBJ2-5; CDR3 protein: CASSVETGSQTQYF; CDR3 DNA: TGTGCCAGCAGCGTGGAAACAGGGTCACAGACCCAGTACTTC
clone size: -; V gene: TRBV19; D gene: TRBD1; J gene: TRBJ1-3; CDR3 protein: CASSTDRGASGNTIYF; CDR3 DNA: TGTGCCAGTAGTACGGACAGGGGAGCCTCTGGAAACACCATATATTTT